A selection of T cell receptor beta chains follows, all from one sample in a study of radiation and T cells in renal cell carcinoma. Only in-frame clones appear in the TCRdb table, and some are missing; sequencing was by immunoSEQ multiplex PCR. The repertoire holds fewer than 15,000 clones, roughly 65% seen once, with around 19% in the top ten. Sequenced material: tumor tissue, taken from a patient whose treatment was nephrectomy without radiotherapy. The origin of the receptors is a woman older than 75 with renal cell carcinoma. The CDR3 runs from the conserved cysteine through the conserved F or W. The D gene is left open where the match is weak. Part of the rows lack a size; the others show once, few, many or a class for expanded clones.

.,TRBV7-3,TRBJ2-2,.,TGTGCCAGCAGCTTATCAGTGACATCGAACACCGGGGAGCTGTTTTTT,CASSLSVTSNTGELFF
TRBD1,TRBV4-3,TRBJ2-2,.,TGCGCCAGCGGCCGGACAGGGGGATTCCCCGGGGAGCTGTTTTTT,CASGRTGGFPGELFF
.,TRBV7-9,TRBJ1-1,.,TGTGCCAGCAGCTTAGAAGTCGATACTGAAGCTTTCTTT,CASSLEVDTEAFF
TRBD1,TRBV5-4,TRBJ1-2,.,TGTGCCAGCAGGCCAGACAGGGTTAGATGGTATGGCTACACCTTC,CASRPDRVRWYGYTF
TRBD1,TRBV27,TRBJ2-7,once,TGTGCCAGCAGTCTAGAGCCTGGGACAGTACCCTTGAGCGAGCAGTACTTC,CASSLEPGTVPLSEQYF
TRBD2,TRBV29-1,TRBJ2-5,.,TGCAGCTCCGGCGGGGGGGGTGAGACCCAGTACTTC,CSSGGGGETQYF
.,TRBV28,TRBJ2-3,.,TGTGCCAGCAGTCCCAGGGGGGGTAGCACAGATACGCAGTATTTT,CASSPRGGSTDTQYF
.,TRBV6-5,TRBJ2-1,.,TGTGCCAGCGGGGGACATATCTACAATGAGCAGTTCTTC,CASGGHIYNEQFF
TRBD1,TRBV5-5,TRBJ1-4,.,TGTGCCAGCAGCCCGACAGGGAACCACGATGAAAAACTGTTTTTT,CASSPTGNHDEKLFF
.,TRBV7-9,TRBJ2-4,.,TGTGCCAGCAGCTGGCAGGGCGATGGGACCAAAAACATTCAGTACTTC,CASSWQGDGTKNIQYF
.,TRBV27,TRBJ1-3,.,TGTGCCAGCAGTCCACGGACAAGGAGGGACACCATATATTTT,CASSPRTRRDTIYF
TRBD1,TRBV6-5,TRBJ2-1,.,TGTGCCAGCAGCACCGGGACAGGCAGCGGCGATGAGCAGTTCTTC,CASSTGTGSGDEQFF
.,TRBV10-1,TRBJ2-1,.,TGCGCCAGCAGTCCCGGAGGCTCCTACAATGAGCAGTTCTTC,CASSPGGSYNEQFF
TRBD1,TRBV7-2,TRBJ1-2,.,TGTGCCAGCAGCTTTGGGGGACAGCACTTTCTATATGGCTACACCTTC,CASSFGGQHFLYGYTF
.,TRBV5-1,TRBJ1-3,.,TGCGCCAGCAGCTTGCAAGGGTCAGGAAACACCATATATTTT,CASSLQGSGNTIYF
.,TRBV15,TRBJ1-6,.,TGTGCCACCAGTTCGTACCGAAACTATAATTCACCCCTCCACTTT,CATSSYRNYNSPLHF
TRBD1,TRBV29-1,TRBJ1-1,once,TGCAGCGTTGAGAGACAGGGGAACACTGAAGCTTTCTTT,CSVERQGNTEAFF
.,TRBV19,TRBJ1-6,once,TGTGCCAGTAGTATCCAGGGAGGAGGAGGTTGGGGACCACCCCTCCACTTT,CASSIQGGGGWGPPLHF
.,TRBV27,TRBJ1-1,.,TGTGCCAGCAGTCTAAGTGTGAACACTGAAGCTTTCTTT,CASSLSVNTEAFF
.,TRBV10-2,TRBJ1-5,.,TGCGCCAGCAGTGTGGGGTCCGCGTATCAGCCCCAGCATTTT,CASSVGSAYQPQHF
.,TRBV6-1,TRBJ1-2,.,TGTGCCAGCAGTGAACAGGGTGGTGGCTACACCTTC,CASSEQGGGYTF
TRBD1,TRBV19,TRBJ1-1,few,TGTGCCAGTAGACCGACAGGGGTGAACACTGAAGCTTTCTTT,CASRPTGVNTEAFF
TRBD1,TRBV2,TRBJ1-4,once,TGTGCCAGCAGTGACCCGGGGACAGGGCGTGAAAAACTGTTTTTT,CASSDPGTGREKLFF
.,TRBV5-4,TRBJ1-6,medium-sized,TGTGCCAGCAGTTTCTATAATTCACCCCTCCACTTT,CASSFYNSPLHF
TRBD1,TRBV5-1,TRBJ1-5,.,TGCGCCAGCAGCGCGGGGACAGGGGGCGGTCAGCCCCAGCATTTT,CASSAGTGGGQPQHF
TRBD1,TRBV9,TRBJ1-2,.,TGTGCCAGCAGCACTAGACAGGGCGGCTACACCTTC,CASSTRQGGYTF
.,TRBV6-1,TRBJ1-2,.,TGTGCCAGCACCAGGGATTCAGGTGGCTACACCTTC,CASTRDSGGYTF
TRBD1,TRBV9,TRBJ1-4,.,TGTGCCAGCAGCGCGACAGGGGTAGTTCGTGAAAAACTGTTTTTT,CASSATGVVREKLFF
.,TRBV12-5,TRBJ1-1,.,TGTGCTAGTGTTTTGAACACTGAAGCTTTCTTT,CASVLNTEAFF
TRBD2,TRBV19,TRBJ2-2,.,TGTGCCAGTAGTCCCCGCTCTAGCGGGGGGCCCCTATACTCCGGGGAGCTGTTTTTT,CASSPRSSGGPLYSGELFF
.,TRBV9,TRBJ2-4,.,TGTGCCAGCAGCGGAGGCAATGAAGCGGTTAGCGACATTCAGTACTTC,CASSGGNEAVSDIQYF
TRBD1,TRBV5-6,TRBJ2-5,once,TGTGCCAGCAGCTTGAGACAGGGGGGGCAAGAGACCCAGTACTTC,CASSLRQGGQETQYF
.,TRBV25-1,TRBJ1-5,.,TGTGCCAGCAGTGTACCCGGTGAGGACAATCAGCCCCAGCATTTT,CASSVPGEDNQPQHF
.,TRBV4-1,TRBJ1-4,.,TGCGCCAGCAGCCACCCCGCGCGGGGTGAGGAAAAACTGTTTTTT,CASSHPARGEEKLFF
.,TRBV5-5,TRBJ1-1,.,TGTGCCAGCAGTCAGGGGAACACTGAAGCTTTCTTT,CASSQGNTEAFF
.,TRBV7-3,TRBJ1-1,.,TGTGCCAGCAGCCCCCGGCCCGGGGGCTGGGGGACTGAAGCTTTCTTT,CASSPRPGGWGTEAFF
.,TRBV2,TRBJ1-6,.,TGTGCCAGCAGGGTTACAGGGACCTCCTATAATTCACCCCTCCACTTT,CASRVTGTSYNSPLHF
.,TRBV12-5,TRBJ2-6,.,TGTGCTAGTGGCCCCTCTGGGGCCAACGTCCTGACTTTC,CASGPSGANVLTF
.,TRBV5-1,TRBJ2-3,.,TGCGCCAGCAGCTCTGGGCTCACTAGCACAGATACGCAGTATTTT,CASSSGLTSTDTQYF
.,TRBV5-6,TRBJ1-5,few,TGTGCCAGCAGCTTGGGAGGGTGGGGCAATCAGCCCCAGCATTTT,CASSLGGWGNQPQHF